This T cell receptor beta chain was captured in a study of T cells in Graves' hyperthyroidism and ophthalmopathy. The source material, RNA transcripts, was used to amplify TCR beta CDR3 regions. The study used the HTBI primer set for a first-round RT-PCR of the TCR CDR3. TCRdb processed the multiplex PCR reads anew with MiXCR; each CDR3 protein has one entry. The sample yields roughly 800,000 distinct CDR3 sequences, over 35% seen once. This clonotype was detected many times. This CDR3 contains 13 residues. The ends lost 6 bases at V and 4 bases at J; junction bases unmatched: 5. The germline V gene has CDR1 SGHVS and CDR2 FQNEAQ.

The TCR was taken from a man between 18 and 35 years old with Graves' hyperthyroidism. The specimen was blood. The chain carries TRBV7-8 and TRBJ2-5, with 7 bases fitting TRBD2. CDR3 sequence reads: CASRQGGAETQYF. The CDR3 bases are TGTGCCAGCAGGCAGGGAGGGGCAGAGACCCAGTACTTC.